This note documents a single TCR beta chain sequence. The sample originates from a study of T cell changes during pregnancy in multiple sclerosis. Per the germline V gene, CDR1 is SEHNR and CDR2 is FQNEAQ (reference sequence). This CDR3 comprises 12 residues. The ends lost 8 bases at V and 2 bases at J; junction bases unmatched: 1. Profiling relied on immunoSEQ multiplex PCR, and the TCRdb table lists in-frame clones only, not all of them. The sample consists of about 92,000 clones, approximately 92% of them appearing once. The J gene is TRBJ2-7, the V gene TRBV7-9; 9 bases are shared with TRBD1. This clonotype originated in a female donor with multiple sclerosis, enrolled in a pregnancy study. The sequencing here drew on peripheral blood, taken in the first trimester of pregnancy. In nucleotides, the CDR3 is TGTGCCAGCCGGGACAGGGCCTACGAGCAGTACTTC. Protein product: CASRDRAYEQYF. Complete variable domain (other parts from reference TRBV7-9 and TRBJ2-7): DTGVSQNPRHKITKRGQNVTFRCDPISEHNRLYWYRQTLGQGPEFLTYFQNEAQLEKSRLLSDRFSAERPKGSFSTLEIQRTEQGDSAMYLCASRDRAYEQYFGPGTRLTVT.